These T cell receptor beta chains were read from a single sample in a study of CD8 T cells in ankylosing spondylitis. Each CDR3 protein is one row after TCRdb ran MiXCR on the 5' RACE reads. Among approximately 520,000 distinct CDR3 sequences listed, about 5.4% were seen once. The material sequenced was blood, either unsorted or a sorted T cell fraction (not recorded which). These receptors originate from a male donor with ankylosing spondylitis. Each CDR3 is given with its conserved first and last residue. The D gene is left open where the match is weak. Clone sizes are given selectively: once, few, many, or a class where the clone is expanded.

V: TRBV4-3
size: few
D: -
J: TRBJ2-1
DNA: TGCGCCAGCAGCCAAGCGGAGGGAAGAGGGAGCCATGAGCAGTTCTTC
CDR3: CASSQAEGRGSHEQFF

V: TRBV27
size: many
D: -
J: TRBJ1-5
DNA: TGTGCCAGCAGTTTATCACGGAGCCTAAACAATCAGCCCCAGCATTTT
CDR3: CASSLSRSLNNQPQHF

V: TRBV27
size: many
D: TRBD1
J: TRBJ2-7
DNA: TGTGCCAGCAGTTCTCCGGGACAGGGTGTCGACGAGCAGTACTTC
CDR3: CASSSPGQGVDEQYF

V: TRBV28
size: many
D: TRBD1
J: TRBJ1-6
DNA: TGTGCCAGCAGGGGGGATAGGGGGCATTCACCCCTCCACTTT
CDR3: CASRGDRGHSPLHF

V: TRBV18
size: many
D: -
J: TRBJ2-3
DNA: TGTGCCAGCTCACCCTCACTCCCACCGACAGCAGATACGCAGTATTTT
CDR3: CASSPSLPPTADTQYF

V: TRBV5-1
size: many
D: -
J: TRBJ2-7
DNA: TGCGCCAGCAGCTCCAGACATCTCTCCTACGAGCAGTACTTC
CDR3: CASSSRHLSYEQYF

V: TRBV6-2/TRBV6-3
size: many
D: TRBD1
J: TRBJ2-7
DNA: TGTGCCAGCAGACCCCCCTTACATGACAGGGGTTCCTACGAGCAGTACTTC
CDR3: CASRPPLHDRGSYEQYF

V: TRBV5-1
size: -
D: -
J: TRBJ1-4
DNA: TGCGCCAGCAGTTTTCTACAGGGAACTAATGAAAAACTGTTTTTT
CDR3: CASSFLQGTNEKLFF

V: TRBV20-1
size: many
D: -
J: TRBJ2-7
DNA: TGCAGTGCTAGGGAGGGCCGGGCGGACGAGCAGTACTTC
CDR3: CSAREGRADEQYF

V: TRBV5-1
size: many
D: -
J: TRBJ1-2
DNA: TGCGCCAGCAGCTTACCTGGAGCGGACTATGGCTACACCTTC
CDR3: CASSLPGADYGYTF

V: TRBV27
size: many
D: -
J: TRBJ1-4
DNA: TGTGCCAGCAGTTTATTAGGGCAGGGTCATGAAAAACTGTTTTTT
CDR3: CASSLLGQGHEKLFF

V: TRBV20-1
size: many
D: -
J: TRBJ2-5
DNA: TGCAGTGCCAAAGGCTACCCGGGACCGCTTGAGACCCAGTACTTC
CDR3: CSAKGYPGPLETQYF

V: TRBV10-3
size: many
D: -
J: TRBJ2-7
DNA: TGTGCCATCAGTGAGTCGACGTTGATTAGTGCGGGCGAGCAGTACTTC
CDR3: CAISESTLISAGEQYF

V: TRBV12-3/TRBV12-4
size: many
D: -
J: TRBJ1-5
DNA: TGTGCCAGCAGTTCGAGGGGCAGGGGAAGGGATCAGCCCCAGCATTTT
CDR3: CASSSRGRGRDQPQHF

V: TRBV20-1
size: few
D: TRBD2
J: TRBJ2-1
DNA: TGCAGTGCCCGATCGGGACTAGCGGCTACCTACAATGAGCAGTTCTTC
CDR3: CSARSGLAATYNEQFF

V: TRBV6-1
size: many
D: TRBD1
J: TRBJ1-2
DNA: TGTGCCAGCAGACTTGACAGGGGCGCCGGCTACACCTTC
CDR3: CASRLDRGAGYTF

V: TRBV11-2
size: -
D: TRBD2
J: TRBJ2-7
DNA: TGTGCCAGCAGCACCCTGGAGCGGGACTTATCCTACGAGCAGTACTTC
CDR3: CASSTLERDLSYEQYF

V: TRBV5-1
size: many
D: -
J: TRBJ2-7
DNA: TGCGCCAGCAGCTTGATACAGGGCTACGAGCAGTACTTC
CDR3: CASSLIQGYEQYF

V: TRBV20-1
size: many
D: -
J: TRBJ2-1
DNA: TGCAGTGCTACTAGGAGAGCGAATGAGCAGTTCTTC
CDR3: CSATRRANEQFF

V: TRBV21-1
size: many
D: -
J: TRBJ2-5
DNA: TGTGCCAGCAGCACCTTTGGGGGCGGGGAGACCCAGTACTTC
CDR3: CASSTFGGGETQYF

V: TRBV27
size: many
D: TRBD1
J: TRBJ2-2
DNA: TGTGCCAGCAGTTCGACAGGGGGCGCTTACACCGGGGAGCTGTTTTTT
CDR3: CASSSTGGAYTGELFF

V: TRBV20-1
size: many
D: -
J: TRBJ1-2
DNA: TGCAGTGCTTACGACAGGATGGAGGGCTACACCTTC
CDR3: CSAYDRMEGYTF

V: TRBV20-1
size: many
D: -
J: TRBJ1-5
DNA: TGCAGTGCTAGTGGGGCTGTCGGCAATCAGCCCCAGCATTTT
CDR3: CSASGAVGNQPQHF

V: TRBV6-1
size: -
D: -
J: TRBJ2-5
DNA: TGTGCCAGCAGTGAAGTGCCGGCAGAGACCCAGTACTTC
CDR3: CASSEVPAETQYF

V: TRBV20-1
size: many
D: -
J: TRBJ1-1
DNA: TGCAGTGCTAGAGATTTCAGGATAATGAGGGCTTTCTTT
CDR3: CSARDFRIMRAFF